The TCR beta chain described here comes from a study of blood T cell repertoires in COVID-19. About the study: Italy, Spain and the United States were the sources of the convalescent and acute COVID-19 samples. T cells, B-cell-depleted T cells, or PBMCs provided the cDNA or gDNA that served as material.

Per the authors' pipeline: Quantification of nucleated cells was approximated via reference gene primer amplification. The method was immunoSEQ multiplex PCR; TCRdb's version includes in-frame clones alone and lacks a portion of them. V and J calls and clone size come straight from that table; D and trimming were deduced from the DNA. The sample holds some 89,000 clones, around four fifths seen once. The sequence came from a man aged 65 to 85 with acute or convalescent COVID-19. The sequencing sample was made of peripheral blood.

The CDR3 spells CSVEAGSYGYTF. DNA of the CDR3: TGCAGCGTTGAGGCAGGCTCCTATGGCTACACCTTC. The chain recombines TRBV29-1 with TRBJ1-2; D unclear. Germline V lookup: CDR1 SQVTM, CDR2 ANQGSEA. V was cut by 3 bases and J by 4 bases, with 9 bases left in between. The CDR3 is 12 amino acids.